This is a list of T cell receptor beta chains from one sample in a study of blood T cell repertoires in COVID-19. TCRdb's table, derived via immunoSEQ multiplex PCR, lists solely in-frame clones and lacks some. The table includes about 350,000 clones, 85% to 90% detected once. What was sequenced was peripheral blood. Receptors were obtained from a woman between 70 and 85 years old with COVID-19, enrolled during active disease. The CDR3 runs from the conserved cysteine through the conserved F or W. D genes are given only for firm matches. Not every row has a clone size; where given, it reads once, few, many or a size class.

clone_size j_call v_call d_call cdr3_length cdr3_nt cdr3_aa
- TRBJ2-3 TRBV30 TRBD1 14 TGTGCCTGGAGTTACAAAGGGGGCTCAGATACGCAGTATTTT CAWSYKGGSDTQYF
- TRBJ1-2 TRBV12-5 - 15 TGTGCTAGTGGTTTGGTACCGGGGGTGGCCTATGGCTACACCTTC CASGLVPGVAYGYTF
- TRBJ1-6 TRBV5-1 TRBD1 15 TGCGCCAGCAGCTACGGACAGGGGGTAGATTCACCCCTCCACTTT CASSYGQGVDSPLHF
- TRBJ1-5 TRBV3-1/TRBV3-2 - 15 TGTGCCAGCAGCCAAGTACCGGGGGGCGGGCAGCCCCAGCATTTT CASSQVPGGGQPQHF
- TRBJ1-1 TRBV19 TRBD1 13 TGTGCCAGTAGGACAGGGATATATCCTGAAGCTTTCTTT CASRTGIYPEAFF
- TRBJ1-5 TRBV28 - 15 TGTGCCAGCAGCCGCACCCCAGGGGGCAATCAGCCCCAGCATTTT CASSRTPGGNQPQHF
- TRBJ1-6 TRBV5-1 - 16 TGCGCCAGCAGCCCGAAGGGGTCCTCCTATAATTCACCCCTCCACTTT CASSPKGSSYNSPLHF
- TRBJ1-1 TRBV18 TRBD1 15 TGTGCCAGCTCACCCTCACGGGACAGGGAGTCTGAAGCTTTCTTT CASSPSRDRESEAFF
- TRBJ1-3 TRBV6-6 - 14 TGTGCCAGCAGTTACGGAGGGCTAATAGACACCATATATTTT CASSYGGLIDTIYF
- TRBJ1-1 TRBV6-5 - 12 TGTGCCAGCAGTTACCTGGCGGGTGAAGCTTTCTTT CASSYLAGEAFF
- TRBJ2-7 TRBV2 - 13 TGTGCCAGCTCGGCCAGCGCTACGGGGGAGCAGTACTTC CASSASATGEQYF
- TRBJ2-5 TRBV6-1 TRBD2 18 TGTGCCAGCAGTGAATTGGAGCGGGGGGGCGAGATTGGAGAGACCCAGTACTTC CASSELERGGEIGETQYF
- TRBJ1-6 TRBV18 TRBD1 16 TGTGCCAGCTCTCTGACCGGGACAGGGGCCCATTCACCCCTCCACTTT CASSLTGTGAHSPLHF
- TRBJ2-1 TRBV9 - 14 TGTGCCAGCAGCCCCCGGGGGGCGGACAATGAGCAGTTCTTC CASSPRGADNEQFF
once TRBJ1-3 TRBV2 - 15 TGTGCCAGCAGCCTCGACACAAGCTCTGGAAACACCATATATTTT CASSLDTSSGNTIYF
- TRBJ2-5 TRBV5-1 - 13 TGCGCCAGCAGCCCGACAAGTCAAGAGACCCAGTACTTC CASSPTSQETQYF
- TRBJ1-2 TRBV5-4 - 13 TGTGCCAGCAGCTTGGAGACAGGAGGTGGCTACACCTTC CASSLETGGGYTF
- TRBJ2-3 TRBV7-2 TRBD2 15 TGTGCCAGCAGCTTTGCCGGGGGGGCCGGAGATACGCAGTATTTT CASSFAGGAGDTQYF
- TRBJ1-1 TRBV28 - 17 TGTGCCAGCAGTCCAACTCGGCGGGACGAAATCAACACTGAAGCTTTCTTT CASSPTRRDEINTEAFF
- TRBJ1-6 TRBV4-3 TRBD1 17 TGCGCCAGCAGCCTTACCTTGTACGGGACAGATAATTCACCCCTCCACTTT CASSLTLYGTDNSPLHF
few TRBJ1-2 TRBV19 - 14 TGTGCCAGTAGTATGTCAGGGGTCGACTATGGCTACACCTTC CASSMSGVDYGYTF
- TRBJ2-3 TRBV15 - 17 TGTGCCACCAGCACCTGGGGCGGGGGCCCCCGAACAGATACGCAGTATTTT CATSTWGGGPRTDTQYF
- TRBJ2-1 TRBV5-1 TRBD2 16 TGCGCCAGCAGCAGATTAGCGGGGAGCTCCTACAATGAGCAGTTCTTC CASSRLAGSSYNEQFF
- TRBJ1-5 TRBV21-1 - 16 TGTGCCAGCAGCAAAAAGGTCAGGGAAAAGAATCAGCCCCAGCATTTT CASSKKVREKNQPQHF
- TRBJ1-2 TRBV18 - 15 TGTGCCAGCTCCTTAAGCACCGGGACAAACTATGGCTACACCTTC CASSLSTGTNYGYTF
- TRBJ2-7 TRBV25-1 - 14 TGTGCCAGCAGTGAACAGGGGACGGCCTACGAGCAGTACTTC CASSEQGTAYEQYF
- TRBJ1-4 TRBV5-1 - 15 TGCGCCAGCAGCCCGGGGTGGTCGACTAATGAAAAACTGTTTTTT CASSPGWSTNEKLFF
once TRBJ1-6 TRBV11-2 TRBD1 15 TGTGCCAGCAGCTTTGGGACAGGTTCTAATTCACCCCTCCACTTT CASSFGTGSNSPLHF
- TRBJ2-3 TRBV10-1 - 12 TGCGCCAGCAGTGAAGCGCCAGATACGCAGTATTTT CASSEAPDTQYF
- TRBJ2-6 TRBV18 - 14 TGTGCCAGCTCACCTGAGGCGGGCCCCAACGTCCTGACTTTC CASSPEAGPNVLTF
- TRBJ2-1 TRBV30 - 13 TGTGCCTGGAGCACAGGGATAGACAATGAGCAGTTCTTC CAWSTGIDNEQFF
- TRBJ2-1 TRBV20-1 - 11 TGCAGTGCAACATATTACAATGAGCAGTTCTTC CSATYYNEQFF
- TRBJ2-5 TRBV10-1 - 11 TGCGCCAGCCAGGGGGGCCAGACCCAGTACTTC CASQGGQTQYF
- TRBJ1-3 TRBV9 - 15 TGTGCCAGCAGCCTAAACGGCCAGGCCGGAAACACCATATATTTT CASSLNGQAGNTIYF
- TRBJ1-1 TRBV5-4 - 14 TGTGCCAGCAGCTTGGCCAACCAGGGTACTGAAGCTTTCTTT CASSLANQGTEAFF
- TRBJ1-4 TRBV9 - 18 TGTGCCAGCAGCGTAGAGGGCCGAATGGAGGGTCAAAATGAAAAACTGTTTTTT CASSVEGRMEGQNEKLFF
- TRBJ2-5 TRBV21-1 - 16 TGTGCCAGCAGCACCCCAGCAGCGGGGGTGGGGGAGACCCAGTACTTC CASSTPAAGVGETQYF
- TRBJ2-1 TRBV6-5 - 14 TGTGCCAGCAGCCCGGTCGGCTCCTACAATGAGCAGTTCTTC CASSPVGSYNEQFF